Included here is one T cell receptor beta chain sequence, with context. What it recognizes is unknown. These data are taken from a study of spatial heterogeneity in lung cancer. Time point specified: sample taken at primary tumor resection. No cell sorting; template was whole RNA from tumor, lung tissue or PBMC. On each TCR cDNA molecule, a unique molecular identifier was present. TCRdb reprocessed the 5' RACE reads with MiXCR, giving one entry per CDR3 protein. The table shows tens of thousands of distinct CDR3 sequences, with 15% to 25% occurring only once. Study-level points and caveats: Compared with follow-up, resection was when ubiquitous expanded tumor TCRs appeared in blood more.

This CDR3 comprises 16 residues. This chain links TRBV21-1 with TRBJ2-1. TRBV21-1 is tagged as a pseudogene. The specimen comprised PBMCs, sampled at surgery. The clonotype comes from a male donor with early-stage non-small cell lung cancer. The CDR3 DNA sequence: TGTGCCAGCAGTAAGAAGAGCGGGACCTCTTACAATGAGCAGTTCTTC. Amino acids: CASSKKSGTSYNEQFF.